This T cell receptor (beta chain) originates from a study of blood T cell repertoires in COVID-19. On the study more broadly: Italy, Spain and the United States were the sources of the convalescent and acute COVID-19 samples.

Authors' methods: Quantification of nucleated cells was approximated via reference gene primer amplification. Measured with immunoSEQ multiplex PCR; TCRdb has only the in-frame clones, and not every one. That table is the source of V, J and clone size, and D and trimming were worked out from the DNA. The table records 30,000 to 35,000 clones, more than 80% of them present only once. This TCR derives from a woman aged 40 to 50 with active or convalescent COVID-19. Sequenced: peripheral blood.

CDR3 loop: CASSPGRWGTTEAFF. For the CDR3, the DNA is TGTGCCAGCAGCCCTGGACGGTGGGGGACTACTGAAGCTTTCTTT. V is TRBV7-2 and J is TRBJ1-1, with TRBD1 as a possible D gene (5 bases). The CDR3 runs 15 residues. V lost 5 bases, J lost 5 bases, and 18 bases lay in between. Germline V lookup: CDR1 SGHTA, CDR2 FQGNSA.